The rows below give T cell receptor beta chains drawn from one sample of a study of blood T cell repertoires in COVID-19. The protocol was immunoSEQ multiplex PCR, while the TCRdb copy is restricted to in-frame clones and leaves out a portion. The data hold approximately 400,000 clones, with around 87% observed a single time. The sample comprised PBMCs or T cells enriched from blood (not recorded which). All receptors derive from a man aged 25 to 40 who had recovered from COVID-19. The CDR3 runs from the conserved cysteine through the conserved F or W. Each record gives: D gene, V gene, clone size, J gene, CDR3 DNA, CDR3 protein. D genes are given only for firm matches. Part of the rows lack a size; the others show once, few, many or a class for expanded clones.

D: -; V: TRBV27; size: once; J: TRBJ2-4; DNA: TGTGCCAGCAGTTTGGGCGGGGTCCTAGCCAAAAACATTCAGTACTTC; CDR3: CASSLGGVLAKNIQYF
D: -; V: TRBV14; size: -; J: TRBJ1-6; DNA: TGTGCCAGCAGAACAGACTCCTATAATTCACCCCTCCACTTT; CDR3: CASRTDSYNSPLHF
D: -; V: TRBV10-2; size: -; J: TRBJ1-6; DNA: TGCGCCAGCAGTGAGTACGAAGAGGATTCACCCCTCCACTTT; CDR3: CASSEYEEDSPLHF
D: -; V: TRBV6-4; size: -; J: TRBJ2-5; DNA: TGTGCCAGCAGACGAGGCAGGGTAAGCCATGAGACCCAGTACTTC; CDR3: CASRRGRVSHETQYF
D: TRBD1; V: TRBV4-3; size: few; J: TRBJ2-7; DNA: TGCGCCAGCAGCCAAGGGTACAGGGGCTCCTACGAGCAGTACTTC; CDR3: CASSQGYRGSYEQYF
D: -; V: TRBV5-1; size: few; J: TRBJ1-2; DNA: TGCGCCAGCAGCTACCCGGCGGCATTCGATGGCTACACCTTC; CDR3: CASSYPAAFDGYTF
D: TRBD1; V: TRBV13; size: -; J: TRBJ1-2; DNA: TGTGCCAGCAGCCCAGGGGGACAGATAGCTAACTATGGCTACACCTTC; CDR3: CASSPGGQIANYGYTF
D: -; V: TRBV15; size: -; J: TRBJ1-1; DNA: TGTGCCACCAGCAGAGTCGCGGTTCCTGAAGCTTTCTTT; CDR3: CATSRVAVPEAFF
D: TRBD1; V: TRBV6-1; size: -; J: TRBJ1-2; DNA: TGTGCCAGCAGCCACGGGACAGGGGCTAACTATGGCTACACCTTC; CDR3: CASSHGTGANYGYTF
D: -; V: TRBV4-1; size: -; J: TRBJ1-5; DNA: TGCGCCAGCAGTCCCGGTATAAGTCAGCCCCAGCATTTT; CDR3: CASSPGISQPQHF
D: -; V: TRBV19; size: -; J: TRBJ2-7; DNA: TGTGCCAGTAGTCCATCAACAGGTCAGAGCTCCTACGAGCAGTACTTC; CDR3: CASSPSTGQSSYEQYF
D: TRBD2; V: TRBV20-1; size: -; J: TRBJ2-3; DNA: TGCAGTGCTAGTGAGCTAGCGGGGGGTTTGGATACGCAGTATTTT; CDR3: CSASELAGGLDTQYF
D: -; V: TRBV4-1; size: -; J: TRBJ2-7; DNA: TGCGCCAGCAGCCAAGTGTCCGGGACACTCGTCTACGAGCAGTACTTC; CDR3: CASSQVSGTLVYEQYF
D: TRBD1; V: TRBV16; size: -; J: TRBJ1-2; DNA: TGTGCCAGCAGTTTCGGACAGGGCTTTGGCTACACCTTC; CDR3: CASSFGQGFGYTF
D: -; V: TRBV6-5; size: -; J: TRBJ2-7; DNA: TGTGCCAGCACCAGGGACTCGCTTTTTTCCTACGAGCAGTACTTC; CDR3: CASTRDSLFSYEQYF
D: -; V: TRBV27; size: -; J: TRBJ1-1; DNA: TGTGCCAGCAGTTTATCTTTCCAATTGAGGGTTTTGACTGAAGCTTTCTTT; CDR3: CASSLSFQLRVLTEAFF
D: -; V: TRBV7-2; size: -; J: TRBJ1-2; DNA: TGTGCCAGCAGCCAAGGGACACACTATGGCTACACCTTC; CDR3: CASSQGTHYGYTF
D: TRBD1; V: TRBV10-3; size: -; J: TRBJ2-5; DNA: TGTGCCATCAGTGAGGGACAGGGCGAGACCCAGTACTTC; CDR3: CAISEGQGETQYF
D: TRBD1; V: TRBV30; size: -; J: TRBJ1-5; DNA: TGTGCCTGGAGTAGGGGGCAACATCAGCCCCAGCATTTT; CDR3: CAWSRGQHQPQHF
D: TRBD2; V: TRBV7-8; size: -; J: TRBJ2-5; DNA: TGTGCCAGCAGCTCGCCGGGGGGGCTAGAGACCCAGTACTTC; CDR3: CASSSPGGLETQYF
D: -; V: TRBV10-3; size: -; J: TRBJ1-5; DNA: TGTGCCATCAGTGAGGGGCCCCGAACTTGGCCCCAGCATTTT; CDR3: CAISEGPRTWPQHF
D: -; V: TRBV19; size: -; J: TRBJ1-1; DNA: TGTGCCAGTAGTATAGGCCAGGGAATCACAGCTTTCTTT; CDR3: CASSIGQGITAFF
D: -; V: TRBV11-3; size: -; J: TRBJ2-2; DNA: TGTGCCAGCAGCCTCGGGGCTTGGGGGGACACCGGGGAGCTGTTTTTT; CDR3: CASSLGAWGDTGELFF
D: TRBD1; V: TRBV14; size: -; J: TRBJ1-1; DNA: TGTGCCAGCAGCCTCCTAGGACAGGGGATAGAAGACACTGAAGCTTTCTTT; CDR3: CASSLLGQGIEDTEAFF
D: TRBD2; V: TRBV5-1; size: once; J: TRBJ2-3; DNA: TGCGCCAGCAGCTTCTGGGGTACTAGCGGGGGGGCAGATACGCAGTATTTT; CDR3: CASSFWGTSGGADTQYF
D: TRBD2; V: TRBV6-4; size: once; J: TRBJ2-3; DNA: TGTGCCAGCAGTGGCAGCGGGGGTGCGGATACGCAGTATTTT; CDR3: CASSGSGGADTQYF
D: -; V: TRBV5-1; size: -; J: TRBJ1-1; DNA: TGCGCCAGCAGCTTGGGACAGAACTTCCTGAACACTGAAGCTTTCTTT; CDR3: CASSLGQNFLNTEAFF
D: -; V: TRBV4-1; size: -; J: TRBJ2-1; DNA: TGCGCCAGCAGCCCCCTCTCAGGGGAGGGCTACAATGAGCAGTTCTTC; CDR3: CASSPLSGEGYNEQFF
D: -; V: TRBV7-9; size: -; J: TRBJ1-3; DNA: TGTGCCAGCAGCGTTGGGACTCCCTCACTTAGGGACACCATATATTTT; CDR3: CASSVGTPSLRDTIYF
D: -; V: TRBV9; size: -; J: TRBJ1-6; DNA: TGTGCCAGCAGCGTAGGGAGGGCGAATTCACCCCTCCACTTT; CDR3: CASSVGRANSPLHF
D: -; V: TRBV6-5; size: -; J: TRBJ1-1; DNA: TGTGCCGCCCAACCCGGTTGGTCCGCTACTGAAGCTTTCTTT; CDR3: CAAQPGWSATEAFF
D: -; V: TRBV7-6; size: -; J: TRBJ2-7; DNA: TGTGCCAGCAGCTTAGTGGAGGGCACCTACGAGCAGTACTTC; CDR3: CASSLVEGTYEQYF
D: TRBD1; V: TRBV30; size: -; J: TRBJ1-2; DNA: TGTGCCTGGAGTGGGACAGGGGGTCCTAACTATGGCTACACCTTC; CDR3: CAWSGTGGPNYGYTF
D: TRBD1; V: TRBV9; size: -; J: TRBJ1-1; DNA: TGTGCCAGCAGCTCAGACAGGGGGGGAAACACTGAAGCTTTCTTT; CDR3: CASSSDRGGNTEAFF
D: TRBD1; V: TRBV11-2; size: -; J: TRBJ1-2; DNA: TGTGCCAGCAGCCCAGGATCGACAGGGCTGGGATATGGCTACACCTTC; CDR3: CASSPGSTGLGYGYTF